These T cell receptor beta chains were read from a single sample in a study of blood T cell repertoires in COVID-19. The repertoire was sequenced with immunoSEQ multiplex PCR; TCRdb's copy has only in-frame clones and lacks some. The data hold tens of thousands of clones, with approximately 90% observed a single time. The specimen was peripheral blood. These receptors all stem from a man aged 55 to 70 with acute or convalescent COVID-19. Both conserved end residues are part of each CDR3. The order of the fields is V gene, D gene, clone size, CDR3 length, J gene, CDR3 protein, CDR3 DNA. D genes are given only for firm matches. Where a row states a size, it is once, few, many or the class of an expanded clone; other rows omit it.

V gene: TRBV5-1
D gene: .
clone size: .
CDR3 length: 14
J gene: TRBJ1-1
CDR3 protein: CASSLVQKNTEAFF
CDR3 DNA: TGCGCCAGCAGCTTGGTACAGAAGAACACTGAAGCTTTCTTT

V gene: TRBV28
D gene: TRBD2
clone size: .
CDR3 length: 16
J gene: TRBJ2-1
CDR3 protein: CASSNWGLAENNEQFF
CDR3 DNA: TGTGCCAGCAGCAATTGGGGACTAGCGGAAAACAATGAGCAGTTCTTC

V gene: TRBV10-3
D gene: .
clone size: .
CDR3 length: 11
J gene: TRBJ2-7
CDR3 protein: CAISDSYEQYF
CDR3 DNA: TGTGCCATCAGTGACAGCTACGAGCAGTACTTC

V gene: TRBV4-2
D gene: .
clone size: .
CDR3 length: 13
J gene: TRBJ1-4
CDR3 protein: CASSQGAFEKLFF
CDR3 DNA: TGTGCCAGCAGCCAGGGGGCGTTCGAAAAACTGTTTTTT

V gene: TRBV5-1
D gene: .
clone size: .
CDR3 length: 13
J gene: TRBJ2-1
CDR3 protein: CASSLRTGREQFF
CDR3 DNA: TGCGCCAGCAGCCTCCGGACTGGACGTGAGCAGTTCTTC

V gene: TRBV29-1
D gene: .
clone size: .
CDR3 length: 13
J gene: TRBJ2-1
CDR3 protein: CSVGAGGYNEQFF
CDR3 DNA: TGCAGCGTTGGGGCAGGGGGGTACAATGAGCAGTTCTTC

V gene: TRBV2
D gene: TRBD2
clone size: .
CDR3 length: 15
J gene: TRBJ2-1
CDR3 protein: CASSENGGGLDEQFF
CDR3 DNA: TGTGCCAGCAGTGAAAATGGGGGGGGTCTCGATGAGCAGTTCTTC

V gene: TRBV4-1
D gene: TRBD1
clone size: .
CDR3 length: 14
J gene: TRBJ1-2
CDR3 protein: CASSQGDRSYGYTF
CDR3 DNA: TGCGCCAGCAGCCAAGGGGACAGGTCCTATGGCTACACCTTC

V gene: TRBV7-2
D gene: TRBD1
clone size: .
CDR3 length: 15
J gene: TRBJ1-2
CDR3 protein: CASSPGQGAHYGYTF
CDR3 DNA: TGTGCCAGCAGCCCCGGACAGGGGGCGCACTATGGCTACACCTTC

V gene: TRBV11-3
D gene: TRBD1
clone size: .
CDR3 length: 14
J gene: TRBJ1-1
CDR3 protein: CASSFLTGATEAFF
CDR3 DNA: TGTGCCAGCAGCTTCTTGACAGGGGCCACTGAAGCTTTCTTT

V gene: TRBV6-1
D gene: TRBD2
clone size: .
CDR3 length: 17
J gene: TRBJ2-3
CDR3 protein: CASSVRGTSGTRDTQYF
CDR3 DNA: TGTGCCAGCAGTGTTAGGGGCACTAGCGGGACTAGAGATACGCAGTATTTT

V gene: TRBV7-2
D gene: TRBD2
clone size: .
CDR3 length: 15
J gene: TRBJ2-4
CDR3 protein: CASSLRLAGGGIQYF
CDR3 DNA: TGTGCCAGCAGCTTACGGCTAGCGGGAGGAGGCATTCAGTACTTC

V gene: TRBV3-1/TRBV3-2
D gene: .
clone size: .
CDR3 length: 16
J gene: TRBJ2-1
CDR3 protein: CASSQDEVRGWGEQFF
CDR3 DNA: TGTGCCAGCAGCCAAGACGAAGTCCGGGGGTGGGGTGAGCAGTTCTTC

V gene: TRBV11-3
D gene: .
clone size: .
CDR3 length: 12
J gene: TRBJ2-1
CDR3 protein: CASSLETAPPFF
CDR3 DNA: TGTGCCAGCAGCTTAGAGACAGCCCCCCCGTTCTTC

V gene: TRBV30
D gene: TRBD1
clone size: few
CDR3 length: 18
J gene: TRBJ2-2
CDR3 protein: CAWSALDRGFSNTGELFF
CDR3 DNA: TGTGCCTGGAGTGCCCTGGACAGGGGGTTCTCGAACACCGGGGAGCTGTTTTTT

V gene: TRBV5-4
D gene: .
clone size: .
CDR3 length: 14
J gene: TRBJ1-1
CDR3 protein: CASSLERGFTEAFF
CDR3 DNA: TGTGCCAGCAGCTTGGAGCGAGGGTTCACTGAAGCTTTCTTT

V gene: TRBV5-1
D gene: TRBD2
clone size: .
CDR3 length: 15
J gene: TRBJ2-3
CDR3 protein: CASSLRAGVGDTQYF
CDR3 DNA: TGCGCCAGCAGCTTGAGAGCGGGAGTGGGAGATACGCAGTATTTT

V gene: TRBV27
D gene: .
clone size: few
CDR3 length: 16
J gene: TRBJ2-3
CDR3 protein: CASSLSARLWEDTQYF
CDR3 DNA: TGTGCCAGCAGTTTATCGGCCCGTTTGTGGGAGGATACGCAGTATTTT

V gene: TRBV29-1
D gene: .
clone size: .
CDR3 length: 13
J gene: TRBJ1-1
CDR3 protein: CSVEQTLGTEAFF
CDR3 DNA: TGCAGCGTTGAGCAGACATTGGGCACTGAAGCTTTCTTT

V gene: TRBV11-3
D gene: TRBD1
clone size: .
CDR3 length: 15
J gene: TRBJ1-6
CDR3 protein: CASSPGTANNSPLHF
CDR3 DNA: TGTGCCAGCAGCCCCGGGACAGCCAATAATTCACCCCTCCACTTT

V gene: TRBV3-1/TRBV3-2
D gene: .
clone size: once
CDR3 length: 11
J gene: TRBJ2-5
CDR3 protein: CASSQDRVQYF
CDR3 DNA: TGTGCCAGCAGCCAAGATAGAGTTCAGTACTTC

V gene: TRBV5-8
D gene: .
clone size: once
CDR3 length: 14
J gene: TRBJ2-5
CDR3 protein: CASSLGHVQETQYF
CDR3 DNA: TGTGCCAGCAGCCTAGGACACGTCCAAGAGACCCAGTACTTC

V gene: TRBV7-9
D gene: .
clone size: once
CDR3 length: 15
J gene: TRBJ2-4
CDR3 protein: CASSLDRGGKNIQYF
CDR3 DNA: TGTGCCAGCAGCTTAGATCGGGGAGGCAAAAACATTCAGTACTTC

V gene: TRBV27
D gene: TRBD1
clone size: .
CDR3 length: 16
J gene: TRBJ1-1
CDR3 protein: CASSFGAGGYNTEAFF
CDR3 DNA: TGTGCCAGCAGTTTTGGGGCAGGGGGCTACAACACTGAAGCTTTCTTT

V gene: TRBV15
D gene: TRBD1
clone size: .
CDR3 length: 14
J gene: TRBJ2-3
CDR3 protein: CATSLGQGAYTQYF
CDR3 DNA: TGTGCCACCAGCCTAGGCCAGGGGGCTTATACGCAGTATTTT

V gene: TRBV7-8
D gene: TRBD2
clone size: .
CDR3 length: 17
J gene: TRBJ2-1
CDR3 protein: CASSLGGGTSGRIEQFF
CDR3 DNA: TGTGCCAGCAGCTTAGGGGGGGGGACTAGCGGGAGAATTGAGCAGTTCTTC

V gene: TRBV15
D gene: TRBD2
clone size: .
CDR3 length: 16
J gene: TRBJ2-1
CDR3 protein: CATSRGAGGPTNEQFF
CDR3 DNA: TGTGCCACCAGCAGAGGGGCGGGAGGGCCAACAAATGAGCAGTTCTTC

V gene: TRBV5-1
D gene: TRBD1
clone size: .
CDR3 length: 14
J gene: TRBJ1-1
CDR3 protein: CASSWTGHGTEAFF
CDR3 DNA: TGCGCCAGCTCATGGACAGGACATGGGACTGAAGCTTTCTTT

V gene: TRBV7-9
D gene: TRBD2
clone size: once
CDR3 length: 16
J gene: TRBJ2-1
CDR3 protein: CASNSFGSGSVNEQFF
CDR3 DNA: TGTGCCAGCAACTCGTTTGGGAGCGGGAGTGTAAATGAGCAGTTCTTC

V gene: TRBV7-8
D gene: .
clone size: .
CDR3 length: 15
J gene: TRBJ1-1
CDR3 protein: CASSLSGVLNTEAFF
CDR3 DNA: TGTGCCAGCAGCTTATCCGGGGTGTTGAACACTGAAGCTTTCTTT

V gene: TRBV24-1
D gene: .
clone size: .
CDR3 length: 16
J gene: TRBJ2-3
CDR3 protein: CATSDPQRAASGTQYF
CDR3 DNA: TGTGCCACCAGTGATCCTCAGCGGGCCGCCAGCGGTACGCAGTATTTT

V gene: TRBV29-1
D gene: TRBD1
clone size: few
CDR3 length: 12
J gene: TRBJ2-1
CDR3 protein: CSVGTANNEQFF
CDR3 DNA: TGCAGCGTGGGGACAGCAAACAATGAGCAGTTCTTC

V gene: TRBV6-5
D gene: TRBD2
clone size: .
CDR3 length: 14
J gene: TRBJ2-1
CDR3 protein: CASSLADRYNEQFF
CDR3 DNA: TGTGCCAGCAGTCTAGCGGATAGATACAATGAGCAGTTCTTC

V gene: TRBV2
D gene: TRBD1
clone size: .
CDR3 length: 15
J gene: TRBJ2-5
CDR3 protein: CASSEVQGAGETQYF
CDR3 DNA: TGTGCCAGCAGTGAAGTACAGGGGGCTGGAGAGACCCAGTACTTC

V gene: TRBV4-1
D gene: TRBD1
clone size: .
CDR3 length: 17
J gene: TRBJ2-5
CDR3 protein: CASSHPLQGVGRETQYF
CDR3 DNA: TGCGCCAGCAGCCACCCTCTACAGGGGGTTGGTCGGGAGACCCAGTACTTC